The rows below give T cell receptor beta chains drawn from one sample of a study of T cell responses to AZD1222 COVID-19 vaccine. TCRdb's table, derived via immunoSEQ multiplex PCR, lists solely in-frame clones and lacks some. In the table there are about 81,000 clones, 80% to 95% of which are singletons. Sequencing was performed on peripheral blood, taken 28 days after the second AZD1222 dose. These receptors came from an adult who received the AZD1222 COVID-19 vaccine. The CDR3 runs from the conserved cysteine through the conserved F or W. A D gene is named only where the DNA matches it firmly. Clone size is given for some rows only: seen once, a few or many times, or a class if the clone is expanded.

d_call	cdr3_length	j_call	clone_size	v_call	cdr3_aa	cdr3_nt
TRBD2	16	TRBJ2-1	.	TRBV9	CASSVGGLVSYNEQFF	TGTGCCAGCAGCGTAGGAGGACTAGTCTCCTACAATGAGCAGTTCTTC
.	13	TRBJ1-6	.	TRBV5-1	CASSLVGNSPLHF	TGCGCCAGCAGCTTGGTGGGCAATTCACCCCTCCACTTT
.	11	TRBJ1-1	.	TRBV12-3/TRBV12-4	CASSSSLGAFF	TGTGCCAGCAGTTCCTCACTTGGGGCTTTCTTT
.	15	TRBJ1-5	few	TRBV2	CASSEDRTGTQPQHF	TGTGCCAGCAGTGAAGATCGAACAGGGACTCAGCCCCAGCATTTT
TRBD1	16	TRBJ2-3	.	TRBV9	CASSGRQGLFTDTQYF	TGTGCCAGCAGCGGGCGACAGGGGCTGTTCACAGATACGCAGTATTTT
.	14	TRBJ2-5	.	TRBV27	CASSQFPYPETQYF	TGTGCCAGCAGCCAATTTCCTTACCCAGAGACCCAGTACTTC
.	15	TRBJ1-1	.	TRBV7-9	CASTPLPRGNTEAFF	TGTGCCAGCACCCCTTTACCTCGTGGGAACACTGAAGCTTTCTTT
TRBD2	15	TRBJ2-1	.	TRBV5-1	CASSSQTSAYNEQFF	TGCGCCAGCAGCTCCCAGACTAGCGCATACAATGAGCAGTTCTTC
.	15	TRBJ2-3	.	TRBV19	CASSPRRQGPDTQYF	TGTGCCAGTAGCCCAAGGCGGCAGGGTCCAGATACGCAGTATTTT
TRBD2	18	TRBJ2-2	.	TRBV5-1	CASSLPPPSGANTGELFF	TGCGCCAGCAGCTTGCCCCCCCCTAGCGGAGCGAACACCGGGGAGCTGTTTTTT
.	14	TRBJ2-7	.	TRBV10-3	CAISDAQGGHEQYF	TGTGCCATCAGTGACGCACAGGGAGGCCACGAGCAGTACTTC
.	11	TRBJ2-2	.	TRBV10-1	CASSESGELFF	TGCGCCAGCAGTGAGAGCGGGGAGCTGTTTTTT
TRBD1	13	TRBJ1-5	.	TRBV30	CAWRTGGNQPQHF	TGTGCCTGGAGGACAGGGGGAAATCAGCCCCAGCATTTT
.	17	TRBJ2-6	.	TRBV4-2	CASSQGAGDGGANVLTF	TGTGCCAGCAGCCAAGGGGCAGGGGACGGTGGGGCCAACGTCCTGACTTTC
TRBD1	15	TRBJ2-1	.	TRBV3-1/TRBV3-2	CASRPSGQVHNEQFF	TGTGCCAGCAGACCCTCGGGACAGGTACACAATGAGCAGTTCTTC
TRBD1	14	TRBJ1-2	.	TRBV27	CASSPAGTGVGYTF	TGTGCCAGCAGTCCCGCCGGGACAGGGGTCGGCTACACCTTC
.	13	TRBJ1-5	.	TRBV7-9	CASSTNSNQPQHF	TGTGCCAGCAGTACAAATAGCAATCAGCCCCAGCATTTT
TRBD1	14	TRBJ1-6	.	TRBV3-1/TRBV3-2	CASSSRTGASPLHF	TGTGCCAGCAGCTCCCGGACAGGGGCTTCACCCCTCCACTTT
.	10	TRBJ2-5	.	TRBV2	CASHLETQYF	TGTGCCAGTCATCTGGAGACCCAGTACTTC
.	13	TRBJ1-2	.	TRBV28	CASERDRRYGYTF	TGTGCCAGCGAGAGGGATCGTCGCTATGGCTACACCTTC
.	11	TRBJ2-7	.	TRBV28	CASSLKIEQYF	TGTGCCAGCAGTCTGAAAATCGAGCAGTACTTC
.	14	TRBJ2-3	.	TRBV5-4	CASSRNSGGDTQYF	TGTGCCAGCAGCCGAAACAGTGGCGGGGATACGCAGTATTTT
TRBD2	15	TRBJ2-3	.	TRBV30	CAWSAGTTSTDTQYF	TGTGCCTGGAGTGCCGGGACTACTAGCACAGATACGCAGTATTTT
.	14	TRBJ2-7	medium-sized	TRBV3-1/TRBV3-2	CASSPEHTYYEQYF	TGTGCCAGCAGCCCCGAGCACACATACTACGAGCAGTACTTC
.	13	TRBJ1-6	once	TRBV10-3	CAISEMGGSPLHF	TGTGCCATCAGTGAGATGGGGGGTTCACCCCTCCACTTT
.	12	TRBJ2-3	.	TRBV7-9	CASSASTDTQYF	TGTGCCAGCAGCGCGAGCACAGATACGCAGTATTTT
.	13	TRBJ1-1	.	TRBV27	CASSWDGNTEAFF	TGTGCCAGCAGTTGGGACGGCAACACTGAAGCTTTCTTT
.	15	TRBJ1-1	.	TRBV18	CASRHEGSMNTEAFF	TGTGCCAGCCGCCACGAGGGTTCCATGAACACTGAAGCTTTCTTT
TRBD1	13	TRBJ1-1	.	TRBV7-9	CASSFQQGIEAFF	TGTGCCAGCAGCTTCCAACAGGGGATTGAAGCTTTCTTT
TRBD1	15	TRBJ2-7	.	TRBV7-9	CASSLGTGPSYEQYF	TGTGCCAGCAGCTTAGGGACAGGGCCATCCTACGAGCAGTACTTC
.	13	TRBJ1-2	.	TRBV10-3	CAISESPIYGYTF	TGTGCCATCAGTGAGTCCCCCATCTATGGCTACACCTTC
.	14	TRBJ2-5	.	TRBV5-8	CASSIGAAQETQYF	TGTGCCAGCAGCATTGGGGCGGCACAAGAGACCCAGTACTTC
TRBD2	14	TRBJ2-1	.	TRBV3-1/TRBV3-2	CASSRTSGRNEQFF	TGTGCCAGCAGCCGGACTAGCGGGAGGAATGAGCAGTTCTTC
.	15	TRBJ2-1	.	TRBV18	CASSQAMSSYNEQFF	TGTGCCAGCTCACAGGCAATGAGCTCCTACAATGAGCAGTTCTTC
.	13	TRBJ2-7	.	TRBV28	CASGSPTSREQYF	TGTGCCAGCGGGTCTCCGACTAGTCGGGAGCAGTACTTC
.	15	TRBJ2-1	.	TRBV19	CASSIGWSLGSEQFF	TGTGCCAGTAGTATAGGGTGGAGTCTCGGGAGTGAGCAGTTCTTC
.	14	TRBJ1-3	few	TRBV10-3	CATTHRDGLNTIYF	TGTGCCACTACCCACAGGGACGGTCTAAACACCATATATTTT
.	13	TRBJ1-3	.	TRBV7-2	CASSLGVGNTIYF	TGTGCCAGCAGTCTGGGCGTCGGAAACACCATATATTTT